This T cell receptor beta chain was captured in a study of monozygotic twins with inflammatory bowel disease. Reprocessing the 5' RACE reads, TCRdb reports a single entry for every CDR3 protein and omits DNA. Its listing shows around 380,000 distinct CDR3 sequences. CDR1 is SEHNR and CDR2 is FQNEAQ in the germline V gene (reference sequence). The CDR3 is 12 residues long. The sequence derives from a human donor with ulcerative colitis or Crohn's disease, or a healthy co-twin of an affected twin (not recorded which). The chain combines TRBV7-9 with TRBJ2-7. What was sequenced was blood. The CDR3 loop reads CASSPVLGWQYF. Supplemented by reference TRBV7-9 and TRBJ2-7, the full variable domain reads DTGVSQNPRHKITKRGQNVTFRCDPISEHNRLYWYRQTLGQGPEFLTYFQNEAQLEKSRLLSDRFSAERPKGSFSTLEIQRTEQGDSAMYLCASSPVLGWQYFGPGTRLTVT.